The 24 T cell receptor beta chains below were found in one sample sequenced in a study of cytomegalovirus exposure and HLA in healthy donors. With 60 Vbeta and 13 Jbeta primers, the PCR was carried out. Libraries were prepared by immunoSEQ multiplex PCR; TCRdb keeps only in-frame clonotypes and omits some of them. The repertoire holds roughly 20,000 clones, with around 77% as singletons. Specimen: PBMCs. The receptors were sampled from a man in his 60s in good health and CMV-seronegative.

The CDR3 loop reads CAWSQGAQGIQYF. The DNA for the CDR3 is TGTGCCTGGAGTCAGGGGGCCCAGGGCATTCAGTACTTC. The chain recombines TRBV30 with TRBJ2-4; TRBD1 matches 8 bases. Germline loops: CDR1 GTSNPN, CDR2 SVGIG (reference sequence). The CDR3 covers 13 residues. Trimming removed 2 bases from V and 9 bases from J; junction bases left unmatched: 6.

V and J are TRBV6-5 and TRBJ1-5; 8 bases are shared with TRBD1. CDR3 size: 15 residues. The germline V gene has CDR1 MNHEY and CDR2 SVGAGI. The J segment lost 5 bases and the V segment lost 5 bases, leaving 8 bases of the junction unmatched. The CDR3 DNA reads as TGTGCCAGCAGTCCGACAGGGGCGGGTGATCAGCCCCAGCATTTT. Protein: CASSPTGAGDQPQHF.

This clone has only one observation. The chain combines TRBV30 with TRBJ2-6; perhaps TRBD1 as D (6 bases). The V end was cut by 3 bases, the J end by 0 bases, with 21 bases between. Germline V CDR1 and CDR2: GTSNPN, SVGIG (reference sequence). CDR3 length equals 19 residues. CDR3 coding DNA: TGTGCCTGGAGCTTTGACAGGCCGAACCCCCCCTCTGGGGCCAACGTCCTGACTTTC. It specifies CAWSFDRPNPPSGANVLTF.

CDR3 residues: CASSSKREAAYEQYF. The CDR3 DNA reads as TGTGCCAGCAGCTCAAAGCGGGAGGCGGCCTACGAGCAGTACTTC. The chain joins TRBV7-2 to TRBJ2-7; 9 positions match TRBD2. After removal of 4 bases from V and 2 bases from J, the junction contained 6 bases not matched to a gene. This CDR3 is 15 amino acids long. Germline V gives CDR1 SGHTA, CDR2 FQGNSA.

V gene TRBV19 combines with J gene TRBJ2-5; maybe TRBD1 (6 bases). Germline values: CDR1 LNHDA, CDR2 SQIVND (reference sequence). The V end lost 8 bases, the J end lost 4 bases, and 14 bases lay between the germline ends. The CDR3 is 13 residues long. The CDR3 bases are TGTGCCAGTGGGGCAGGGGATGGAGAGACCCAGTACTTC. This encodes CASGAGDGETQYF.

This chain joins TRBV28 and TRBJ2-7; 8 nucleotides agree with TRBD2. The CDR3 contains 15 residues. Germline lookup yields CDR1 MDHEN and CDR2 SYDVKM. V shed 7 bases, J shed 6 bases, and the junction held 14 bases outside the gene matches. The CDR3 DNA sequence: TGTGCCAGCACCTGGGGGGGGACTAGTCGTGCCGAGCAGTACTTC. Its translation: CASTWGGTSRAEQYF.

V gene TRBV30 combines with J gene TRBJ2-5, with D perhaps TRBD2 (5 bases). TRBJ2-7 explains the end of the DNA better; the J call may be wrong. Per the germline V gene, CDR1 is GTSNPN and CDR2 is SVGIG (reference sequence). CDR3 length equals 14 residues. CDR3 region: CAWSAGNNPYEQYF. CDR3 DNA sequence: TGTGCCTGGAGTGCCGGGAACAACCCCTACGAGCAGTACTTC.

The chain combines TRBV7-8 with TRBJ2-5; 11 bases match TRBD2. The CDR3 loop spans 16 amino acids. V lost 4 bases to trimming and J lost 1 base; unmatched junction nucleotides: 5. CDR1 and CDR2 from the germline V gene are SGHVS and FQNEAQ. The CDR3 region is CASSSSTSGIQETQYF. CDR3 nucleotides: TGTGCCAGCAGCTCGTCGACTAGCGGGATCCAAGAGACCCAGTACTTC.

This sequence joins TRBV28 and TRBJ1-2; D might be TRBD1 (6 bases). Germline CDR1 is MDHEN and CDR2 is SYDVKM. This CDR3 has 12 residues. The V end lost 6 bases, the J end lost 10 bases, and 15 bases lay between the germline ends. The CDR3 coding sequence is TGTGCCAGCAGAATTCCCACAGGGCTCTACACCTTC. It encodes CASRIPTGLYTF.

The genes are TRBV2 and TRBJ2-3; TRBD1 agrees at 8 bases. J was trimmed by 2 bases and V by 5 bases; bases with no gene match: 6. The CDR3 runs 15 residues. Germline CDR1 is SNHLY and CDR2 is FYNNEI. CDR3: CASSIRDRITDTQYF. As DNA, the CDR3 is TGTGCCAGCAGTATTAGGGACAGGATCACAGATACGCAGTATTTT.

The chain combines TRBV2 with TRBJ2-5; a weak D match, TRBD1 (6 bases). The end of the DNA fits TRBJ2-7 better, so the J call may be wrong. Germline V gene sequence: CDR1 SNHLY, CDR2 FYNNEI. This CDR3 is built from 15 residues. CDR3 amino acids: CASSSLDRSSYEQYF. In DNA form, the CDR3 reads TGTGCCAGCAGTTCTCTAGACAGGAGTTCCTACGAGCAGTACTTC.

There are a few counts of this clone. The V and J genes are TRBV6-6 and TRBJ1-5, with 7 bases that match TRBD1. Germline-derived CDR1 and CDR2 are MNHNY and SVGAGI (reference sequence). The CDR3 length is 15 residues. The trim removed 2 bases at V and 6 bases at J, leaving 7 bases unmatched. The CDR3 loop reads CASSYPQGVSQPQHF. CDR3 DNA: TGTGCCAGCAGTTACCCCCAGGGGGTTAGTCAGCCCCAGCATTTT.

There are a few counts of this clone. The rearrangement links TRBV5-1 to TRBJ1-2; a possible D gene is TRBD1 (5 bases). Germline V gives CDR1 SGHRS, CDR2 YFSETQ. The CDR3 loop spans 15 amino acids. The germline V and J ends were trimmed by 8 bases and 7 bases, with 24 bases remaining between them. DNA of the CDR3: TGCGCCAGTGCTACTGGGGGGAGTGTTCCTAGTGGCTACACCTTC. Encoded protein: CASATGGSVPSGYTF.

The chain uses TRBV5-1 and TRBJ2-1; possibly TRBD2 for D (5 bases). The CDR3 is 16 residues long. Trimming pared 3 bases from V and 0 bases from J, leaving 13 bases between. Germline CDR1 SGHRS, CDR2 YFSETQ. The CDR3 reads CASSSREQSSYNEQFF. Written as DNA, the CDR3 is TGCGCCAGCAGCTCGAGGGAGCAGAGCTCCTACAATGAGCAGTTCTTC.

The V call is TRBV18, the J call TRBJ1-6; 7 bases are a match to TRBD1. Losses at the gene ends were 0 bases for V and 8 bases for J; bases not matched to a gene: 7. The germline gives CDR1 KGHSH, CDR2 LQKENI. The CDR3 runs to 16 residues. CDR3 sequence: CASSPPYKGAHSPLHF. The CDR3 DNA follows: TGTGCCAGCTCACCACCCTACAAGGGGGCCCATTCACCCCTCCACTTT. The full variable domain, completed using reference TRBV18 and TRBJ1-6, is NAGVMQNPRHLVRRRGQEARLRCSPMKGHSHVYWYRQLPEEGLKFMVYLQKENIIDESGMPKERFSAEFPKEGPSILRIQQVVRGDSAAYFCASSPPYKGAHSPLHFGNGTRLTVT.

This chain joins TRBV28 and TRBJ1-1, with a tentative D call TRBD1 (6 bases). Germline-derived CDR1 and CDR2 are MDHEN and SYDVKM. Trimming removed 7 bases at V and 1 base at J, with 13 bases between. The CDR3 runs to 14 residues. For the CDR3, the DNA is TGTGCCAGCACCAAGGGGGGGGCGAACACTGAAGCTTTCTTT. It specifies CASTKGGANTEAFF.

This clone was counted between two and nine times. The chain recombines TRBV18 with TRBJ2-1, with 8 bases matching TRBD2. V dropped 0 bases and J dropped 5; count of bases not matched to a gene: 6. The length of the CDR3 is 16 residues. Per germline, CDR1 KGHSH and CDR2 LQKENI. CDR3 amino acids: CASSPPGTRTDNEQFF. CDR3 coding DNA: TGTGCCAGCTCACCACCGGGGACTAGAACCGACAATGAGCAGTTCTTC. The full variable domain, with the rest looked up from reference TRBV18 and TRBJ2-1, is NAGVMQNPRHLVRRRGQEARLRCSPMKGHSHVYWYRQLPEEGLKFMVYLQKENIIDESGMPKERFSAEFPKEGPSILRIQQVVRGDSAAYFCASSPPGTRTDNEQFFGPGTRLTVL.

This rearrangement joins TRBV6-1 to TRBJ1-5; D is perhaps TRBD1 (5 bases). Germline V gene data show CDR1 as MNHNS and CDR2 as SASEGT. This CDR3 is built from 14 residues. The V gene lost 7 bases and the J gene lost 1 base, with 11 bases spanning the gap. The CDR3 nucleotides read TGTGCCAGCAATCCGGGACTGAGCAATCAGCCCCAGCATTTT. Amino acid sequence: CASNPGLSNQPQHF.

This clone has only a few counts. This rearrangement joins TRBV10-3 to TRBJ1-1, with D perhaps TRBD1 (5 bases). Trimming removed 0 bases from V and 1 base from J, with 6 bases in between. Germline V gene lookup returns CDR1 ENHRY and CDR2 SYGVKD. The CDR3 loop spans 14 amino acids. CDR3 bases: TGTGCCATCAGTGAGTCGACAGAGAACACTGAAGCTTTCTTT. This translates into CAISESTENTEAFF.

V is TRBV30 and J is TRBJ2-2; 7 bases map to TRBD1. This CDR3 spans 16 amino acids. CDR1 and CDR2 from the germline V gene are GTSNPN and SVGIG (reference sequence). Unmatched junction bases numbered 9, after V lost 5 bases and J lost 0 bases. CDR3 DNA sequence: TGTGCCTGGCACATTAGGGGGCCCCCGAACACCGGGGAGCTGTTTTTT. Protein product: CAWHIRGPPNTGELFF.

This chain joins TRBV11-1 and TRBJ2-3; a weak D match, TRBD2 (5 bases). In germline, CDR1 is SGHAT, CDR2 FQDESV (reference sequence). V was cut by 2 bases and J by 0 bases, with 9 bases left in between. This CDR3 is built from 15 residues. As DNA, the CDR3 is TGTGCCAGCAGCTTAAGGCGGGCTAGCACAGATACGCAGTATTTT. Translating gives CASSLRRASTDTQYF.

The V call is TRBV7-2, the J call TRBJ2-4; TRBD2 is a possible D gene (5 bases). This CDR3 spans 14 amino acids. Between the trimmed V and J ends, which lost 5 bases and 0 bases, there was a span of 8 bases. Per the germline V gene, CDR1 is SGHTA and CDR2 is FQGNSA. The CDR3, as DNA: TGTGCCAGCAGCATAGGACTAGCCAAAAACATTCAGTACTTC. Protein: CASSIGLAKNIQYF.

In the case of this clone: Germline is not matched at one junction end, which may reflect a read error. J is TRBJ1-2 and V is TRBV18; TRBD1 aligns across 9 bases. The CDR3 runs to 16 residues. Germline V gene data show CDR1 as KGHSH and CDR2 as LQKENI. CDR3 nucleotide sequence: TGTGCCCGCTCACCACGTCCGGACAGGGGAGACTATGGCTACACCTTC. It yields the protein CARSPRPDRGDYGYTF.

V and J are TRBV7-3 and TRBJ2-1; TRBD2 matches 9 bases. The CDR3 length is 14 residues. Germline CDR1 is SGHTA and CDR2 is FQGTGA. The ends lost 5 bases at V and 4 bases at J; junction bases unmatched: 3. The CDR3 protein is CASSRGGGYNEQFF. CDR3 nucleotide sequence: TGTGCCAGCAGCCGCGGGGGGGGATACAATGAGCAGTTCTTC.